This T cell receptor beta chain was retrieved from a study of blood T cell repertoires in COVID-19. Study background: Samples of COVID-19 (acute and convalescent) were obtained from the United States, Italy and Spain.

Generated by immunoSEQ multiplex PCR, the TCRdb table keeps only in-frame clones and is missing some. The sample shows around 140,000 clones, 60% to 80% of them seen only once. The CDR3 consists of 13 residues. Per the germline V gene, CDR1 is SSHAT and CDR2 is FNYEAQ (reference sequence). J was trimmed by 7 bases and V by 5 bases; bases with no gene match: 5. This TCR came from a woman in her seventies with acute or convalescent COVID-19. This sequence joins TRBV7-7 and TRBJ2-1, with 7 bases aligning to TRBD1. The sequencing sample was made of peripheral blood. Written as DNA, the CDR3 is TGTGCCAGCAGCGCTCAGACAGGGAATGAGCAGTTCTTC. This codes for CASSAQTGNEQFF.